Detailed here is one T cell receptor (beta chain). The germline CDR1 and CDR2 sequences are MNHEY and SVGAGI. The V end lost 8 bases, the J end lost 5 bases, and 19 bases lay between the germline ends. CDR3 length: 15 amino acids. The record originates from a study of human T cells and chemical hapten exposure. TCRdb called the 5' RACE reads again in MiXCR, with one record for every CDR3 protein. The sample has about 140,000 distinct CDR3 sequences, around 4% seen once. The authors' total RNA extraction used unfractionated whole blood. The origin of this receptor is a female donor in good health. This rearrangement joins TRBV6-5 to TRBJ1-5; TRBD1 might be the D (5 bases). The DNA of the CDR3 is TGTGCCAGCCCGAACGATGGGGGGAGTTATCAGCCCCAGCATTTT. Protein sequence: CASPNDGGSYQPQHF.